The 23 T cell receptor beta chains given below trace back to one sample, sequenced in a study of T-cell memory formation after mild COVID-19. TCRdb itself ran the 5' RACE reads through MiXCR, one entry per CDR3 protein. The sample shows roughly 560,000 distinct CDR3 sequences, about a fifth of them seen only once. The specimen was PBMCs or a T cell subset sorted from them (not recorded which). The origin of the receptors is an adult woman who had mild COVID-19 (a few samples of this study predate the infection). Cell type and time point are not known.

This clonotype was seen many times. The chain employs TRBV5-1 and TRBJ2-3; unclear D gene. Deletions cut 1 base from V and 1 base from J, with 7 bases between. The CDR3 has 14 amino acids. The V gene's germline CDR1 is SGHRS and CDR2 YFSETQ. CDR3 sequence (DNA): TGCGCCAGCAGCTTGCAGGAAGGCACAGATACGCAGTATTTT. It encodes CASSLQEGTDTQYF.

The chain uses TRBV20-1 and TRBJ2-1, with 10 bases identical to TRBD2. Germline V gene data show CDR1 as DFQATT and CDR2 as SNEGSKA (reference sequence). The CDR3 is made up of 13 amino acids. V lost 6 bases and J lost 7; bases outside the gene matches: 6. This CDR3 reads CSAGAGGGNEQFF. CDR3 nucleotides: TGCAGTGCCGGAGCGGGAGGGGGGAATGAGCAGTTCTTC.

This clonotype was recorded many times. The CDR3 DNA follows: TGTGCCAGCAGCTTAAATTCACCCCTCCACTTT. Protein product: CASSLNSPLHF. The chain has TRBV7-2 and TRBJ1-6; D unresolved. The CDR3 has 11 residues. In germline, CDR1 is SGHTA, CDR2 FQGNSA. Trimming cost V 2 bases and J 7 bases, with 0 bases left between them.

This clonotype appeared a few times. This sequence joins TRBV3-1 and TRBJ2-3; the match to TRBD1 covers 9 bases. CDR3 length: 16 residues. The ends lost 1 base at V and 11 bases at J; junction bases unmatched: 13. Germline assignment: CDR1 LGHDT and CDR2 YNNKEL (reference sequence). CDR3 amino acids: CASSQVKTGGARRQYF. In DNA form, the CDR3 reads TGTGCCAGCAGCCAAGTGAAAACAGGGGGCGCTCGGAGGCAGTATTTT.

In this sample, this clonotype turned up a few times. The V and J genes are TRBV3-1 and TRBJ2-1; the match to TRBD1 covers 7 bases. The V and J ends lost 0 bases and 7 bases, in that order; junction bases with no gene match: 6. The CDR3 loop spans 15 amino acids. Germline CDR1 reads LGHDT; CDR2 reads YNNKEL (reference sequence). This chain's CDR3 is CASSQDLGRGNEQFF. CDR3 coding DNA: TGTGCCAGCAGCCAAGATTTGGGCAGGGGGAATGAGCAGTTCTTC.

This clonotype was counted only a few times. V is TRBV29-1 and J is TRBJ2-5, with a possible D match to TRBD1 (6 bases). The germline V and J ends were trimmed by 7 bases and 2 bases, with 17 bases remaining between them. This CDR3 has 14 residues. The germline CDR1 and CDR2 sequences are SQVTM and ANQGSEA. The CDR3 bases are TGCAGCGCAGACAGTCAGGGGTTACAAGAGACCCAGTACTTC. This sequence encodes CSADSQGLQETQYF.

The rearrangement links TRBV11-2 to TRBJ1-2; a possible D gene is TRBD1 (5 bases). Germline CDR1 and CDR2: SGHAT and FQNNGV. The CDR3 is 12 residues long. The V and J ends lost 9 bases and 8 bases respectively, with 16 bases between them. CDR3 protein: CASTDTGGGYTF. CDR3 in DNA: TGTGCCAGTACTGATACAGGTGGAGGCTACACCTTC.

This chain connects TRBV19 to TRBJ1-1; no definite D call. Germline CDR1 is LNHDA and CDR2 is SQIVND (reference sequence). This CDR3 contains 14 residues. The V and J ends lost 9 bases and 1 base respectively, with 15 bases between them. The CDR3 reads CASSDSGRNTEAFF. For the CDR3, the DNA is TGTGCCAGCTCGGACTCGGGGAGGAACACTGAAGCTTTCTTT.

The chain uses TRBV7-9 and TRBJ1-2; a possible D gene is TRBD1 (5 bases). The CDR3 runs to 13 residues. Germline V gene lookup returns CDR1 SEHNR and CDR2 FQNEAQ (reference sequence). The V end was cut by 2 bases, the J end by 5 bases, with 9 bases between. The CDR3 here is CASSLPGTYGYTF. As DNA, the CDR3 is TGTGCCAGCAGCTTACCTGGGACTTATGGCTACACCTTC.

This clonotype was observed a handful of times. The V and J genes are TRBV3-1 and TRBJ2-3, with D unclear. V lost 4 bases, J lost 4 bases, and 9 bases lay in between. The CDR3 totals 13 residues. Germline CDR1 reads LGHDT; CDR2 reads YNNKEL (reference sequence). Written as DNA, the CDR3 is TGTGCCAGCAGCCTGGACGGGCCAGATACGCAGTATTTT. This gives the protein CASSLDGPDTQYF.

This chain connects TRBV24-1 to TRBJ2-3, with 10 positions matching TRBD2. The germline gives CDR1 KGHDR, CDR2 SFDVKD. This CDR3 contains 18 residues. With 4 bases clipped from V and 2 bases from J, the junction kept 11 bases outside the gene matches. CDR3 nucleotides: TGTGCCACCAGTGACCCCCGGCGGACTAGCGGCTCCACAGATACGCAGTATTTT. Translated, it gives CATSDPRRTSGSTDTQYF.

This clonotype turned up a few times. This chain links TRBV5-1 with TRBJ1-1; 7 bases are a match to TRBD1. This CDR3 contains 17 residues. CDR1 and CDR2 from the germline V gene are SGHRS and YFSETQ. J gave up 1 base and V 3 bases, and 12 bases lay outside the gene matches. The CDR3 sequence: CASSSGLLGQTNTEAFF. The DNA for the CDR3 is TGCGCCAGCAGCTCGGGCTTACTGGGACAGACGAACACTGAAGCTTTCTTT.

This clonotype has more than one count but fewer than ten. This chain uses TRBV4-1 with TRBJ1-1; D unclear. Trimming shortened V by 2 bases and J by 1 base, and 5 bases separated the two germline ends. The CDR3 consists of 13 residues. Germline-derived CDR1 and CDR2 are MGHRA and YSYEKL. CDR3 nucleotide sequence: TGCGCCAGCAGCCAAAGGACGAACACTGAAGCTTTCTTT. Residues: CASSQRTNTEAFF.

This clonotype was recorded a few times. This CDR3 reads CATSRIRGTNEKLFF. As DNA, the CDR3 is TGTGCCACCAGCAGAATACGAGGAACTAATGAAAAACTGTTTTTT. This chain uses TRBV15 with TRBJ1-4; D remains ambiguous. V lost 2 bases and J lost 1, with 8 bases in between. The CDR3 spans 15 residues. The germline V gene encodes CDR1 LNHNV and CDR2 YYDKDF (reference sequence).

CDR3 in amino acids: CASINREDTQYF. The CDR3 coding sequence is TGTGCCAGTATCAACAGGGAAGATACGCAGTATTTT. V is TRBV6-1 and J is TRBJ2-3; maybe TRBD1 (6 bases). Trimming pared 9 bases from V and 5 bases from J, leaving 12 bases between. CDR3 length equals 12 residues. Germline lookup yields CDR1 MNHNS and CDR2 SASEGT.

This clonotype was picked up a small number of times. V usage is TRBV2 and J usage is TRBJ1-4, with D hard to call. This CDR3 comprises 16 residues. The V gene lost 0 bases and the J gene lost 10 bases, with 18 bases spanning the gap. Germline V lookup: CDR1 SNHLY, CDR2 FYNNEI. The CDR3 region has the DNA TGTGCCAGCAGTGAAGCGCTTTCGGGGAGGAGCGGAAAACTGTTTTTT. Translation gives CASSEALSGRSGKLFF.

The chain has TRBV12-3 or TRBV12-4 and TRBJ2-1; 7 nucleotides agree with TRBD1. This CDR3 is built from 17 residues. V gave up 6 bases and J gave up 4 bases; unmatched junction bases: 15. For the CDR3, the DNA is TGTGCCAGCAGACCCTCTCGACCCGGGACAGATTACAATGAGCAGTTCTTC. Its protein is CASRPSRPGTDYNEQFF.

V usage is TRBV4-1 and J usage is TRBJ2-3; D remains unclear. V lost 4 bases to trimming and J lost 4 bases, with 9 bases between them. Germline assignment: CDR1 MGHRA and CDR2 YSYEKL. The CDR3 extends over 13 amino acids. The CDR3 DNA reads as TGCGCCAGCAGCCCGCGACAAGCAGATACGCAGTATTTT. Amino acids: CASSPRQADTQYF.

This clonotype was seen more than once but under ten times. The chain's CDR3 is CASSTRTGPPDTQYF. DNA of the CDR3: TGTGCCAGCAGTACCCGGACAGGGCCGCCTGATACGCAGTATTTT. The rearrangement uses TRBV12-3 or TRBV12-4 and TRBJ2-3, with TRBD1 identical over 8 bases. Trimming removed 5 bases from V and 6 bases from J; junction bases left unmatched: 10. The CDR3 has 15 residues.

This rearrangement joins TRBV12-3 or TRBV12-4 to TRBJ1-5; D ambiguous. This CDR3 has 16 amino acids. The germline V and J ends were trimmed by 1 base and 0 bases, with 10 bases remaining between them. CDR3: CASSLGEVFSNQPQHF. The CDR3 region has the DNA TGTGCCAGCAGTTTAGGTGAAGTATTTAGCAATCAGCCCCAGCATTTT.

The gene calls are TRBV6-5 and TRBJ1-1, with a tentative D call TRBD1 (6 bases). Germline lookup yields CDR1 MNHEY and CDR2 SVGAGI. CDR3 length equals 15 residues. V lost 4 bases, J lost 2 bases, and 14 bases lay in between. The CDR3 DNA reads as TGTGCCAGCAGTTCTAATTTGGGGGGCAACACTGAAGCTTTCTTT. Amino acids: CASSSNLGGNTEAFF.

This clonotype was seen a few times. This sequence joins TRBV7-2 and TRBJ2-5; 12 nucleotides match TRBD2. Germline V gene sequence: CDR1 SGHTA, CDR2 FQGNSA. V shed 2 bases, J shed 5 bases, and the junction held 9 bases outside the gene matches. The CDR3 totals 17 residues. The CDR3 nucleotides are TGTGCCAGCAGCTTACAGGTCCTAGCGGGGGGGCACGAGACCCAGTACTTC. Translation gives CASSLQVLAGGHETQYF.

This clonotype was seen more than once but under ten times. The V and J genes are TRBV7-6 and TRBJ2-7; either TRBD1 or TRBD2 may fit D (5 bases each). There are 14 residues in the CDR3. The V gene's germline CDR1 is SGHVS and CDR2 FNYEAQ. V was shortened by 6 bases and J by 1 base, with 13 bases between the two germline ends. Written as DNA, the CDR3 is TGTGCCAGCAGACCAAGGGGACCTTCCTACGAGCAGTACTTC. Translating it yields CASRPRGPSYEQYF.